The rows below give T cell receptor beta chains drawn from one sample of a study of CD8 T cells in Susac syndrome. TCRdb independently ran MiXCR on the immunoSEQ multiplex PCR reads; one entry per CDR3 protein. The table has around 100,000 distinct CDR3 sequences, about 95% seen once. The sequencing sample was made of CD8+ T cells from PBMCs. The receptors originated from a human donor with Susac syndrome. The CDR3 runs from the conserved cysteine through the conserved F or W. Fields, in order: CDR3 DNA, CDR3 protein, clone size, J gene, D gene, V gene. The D gene is left open where the match is weak. Clone size appears in some rows only: once, few, many, or a class for an expanded clone.

TGTGCCAGCAGCCAGAACCGGGCGGCGGAAGCTTTCTTT,CASSQNRAAEAFF,-,TRBJ1-1,-,TRBV3-1
TGTGCCAGCAGCCAGGAGGATACGCAGTATTTT,CASSQEDTQYF,-,TRBJ2-3,-,TRBV9
TGTGCCAGCAGTTCTTGGGGGGGGAATTCACCCCTCCACTTT,CASSSWGGNSPLHF,-,TRBJ1-6,-,TRBV27
TGCAGTGCTCATGGGGACAGACTAGCCAAAAACATTCAGTACTTC,CSAHGDRLAKNIQYF,-,TRBJ2-4,TRBD1,TRBV20-1
TGTGCCAGCAGATCAGGGCCTGAAGCTTTCTTT,CASRSGPEAFF,-,TRBJ1-1,-,TRBV27
TGCAGTGCTAGAGGGGAGTTCGATGGCGAGCAGTACTTC,CSARGEFDGEQYF,-,TRBJ2-7,-,TRBV20-1
TGCAGCGTTGATAAAGGCTACGAGCAGTACTTC,CSVDKGYEQYF,-,TRBJ2-7,-,TRBV29-1
TGTGCCAGCAGCGATGCAGCCGGGAGCTCCTACGAGCAGTACTTC,CASSDAAGSSYEQYF,-,TRBJ2-7,-,TRBV9
TGTGCCAGCAGATCTACAGCCTACGAGCAGTACTTC,CASRSTAYEQYF,-,TRBJ2-7,-,TRBV12-3/TRBV12-4
TGTGCCAGCAGTTTAGGCGTAGCGGGAGTATGGAATGAGCAGTTCTTC,CASSLGVAGVWNEQFF,once,TRBJ2-1,TRBD2,TRBV2
TGCGCCAGCCGCGGCCTAGCGGTAGATACGCAGTATTTT,CASRGLAVDTQYF,-,TRBJ2-3,TRBD2,TRBV4-1
TGTGCCAGCAGCTTCGGGGGGCTTGGAAACACCATATATTTT,CASSFGGLGNTIYF,-,TRBJ1-3,-,TRBV7-2
TGTGCCAGCAGCACACCTGGAGGTGGCACCGGGGAGACCCAGTACTTC,CASSTPGGGTGETQYF,once,TRBJ2-5,-,TRBV5-5
TGTGCCAGCAGCCACCGGACAGACCTAACCTACACCGGGGAGCTGTTTTTT,CASSHRTDLTYTGELFF,once,TRBJ2-2,-,TRBV13
TGTGCCACCAGTACTCAGGGTGGGGAGACCCAGTACTTC,CATSTQGGETQYF,few,TRBJ2-5,-,TRBV15
TGCAGCGAGGCCCGGGGCACTGAAGCTTTCTTT,CSEARGTEAFF,-,TRBJ1-1,-,TRBV29-1
TGCAGCGACGGACAGGGGGTGAACACTGAAGCTTTCTTT,CSDGQGVNTEAFF,-,TRBJ1-1,TRBD1,TRBV29-1
TGCGCCAGCGGCCGACTAGCGGACACAGATACGCAGTATTTT,CASGRLADTDTQYF,-,TRBJ2-3,TRBD2,TRBV5-1